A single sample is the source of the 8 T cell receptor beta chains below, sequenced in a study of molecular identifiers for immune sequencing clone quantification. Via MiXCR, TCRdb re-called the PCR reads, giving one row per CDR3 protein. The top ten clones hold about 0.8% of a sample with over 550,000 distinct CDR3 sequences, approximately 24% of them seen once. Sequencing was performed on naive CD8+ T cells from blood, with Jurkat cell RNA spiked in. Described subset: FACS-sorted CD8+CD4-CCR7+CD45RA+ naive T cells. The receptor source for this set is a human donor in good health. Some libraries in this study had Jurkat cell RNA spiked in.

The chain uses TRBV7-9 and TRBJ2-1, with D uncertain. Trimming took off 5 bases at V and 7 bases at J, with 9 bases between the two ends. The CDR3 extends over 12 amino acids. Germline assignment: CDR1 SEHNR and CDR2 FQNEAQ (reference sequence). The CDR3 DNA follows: TGTGCCAGCAGCCTGCGCATGAATGAGCAGTTCTTC. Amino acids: CASSLRMNEQFF.

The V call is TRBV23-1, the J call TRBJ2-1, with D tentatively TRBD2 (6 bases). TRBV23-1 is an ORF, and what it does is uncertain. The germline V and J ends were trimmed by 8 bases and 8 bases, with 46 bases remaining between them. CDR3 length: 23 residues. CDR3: CASAPWVRKNRRSKPPPGDEQFF. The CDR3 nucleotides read TGCGCCAGCGCGCCCTGGGTGCGCAAAAACAGGAGATCTAAACCCCCACCGGGAGATGAGCAGTTCTTC.

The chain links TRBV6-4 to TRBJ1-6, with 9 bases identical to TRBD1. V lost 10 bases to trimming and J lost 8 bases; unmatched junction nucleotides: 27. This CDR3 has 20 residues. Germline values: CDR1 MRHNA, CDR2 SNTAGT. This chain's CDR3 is CAIHYPTFQQGAASDSPLHF. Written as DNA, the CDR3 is TGTGCCATACACTACCCAACCTTCCAACAGGGGGCCGCCTCGGATTCACCCCTCCACTTT.

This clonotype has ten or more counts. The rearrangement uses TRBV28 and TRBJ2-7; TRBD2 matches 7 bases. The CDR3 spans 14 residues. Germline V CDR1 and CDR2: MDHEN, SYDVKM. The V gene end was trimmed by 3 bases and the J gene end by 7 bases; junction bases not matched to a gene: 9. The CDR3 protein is CASSFGYPAGEQYF. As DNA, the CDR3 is TGTGCCAGCAGTTTTGGCTACCCAGCGGGAGAGCAGTACTTC.

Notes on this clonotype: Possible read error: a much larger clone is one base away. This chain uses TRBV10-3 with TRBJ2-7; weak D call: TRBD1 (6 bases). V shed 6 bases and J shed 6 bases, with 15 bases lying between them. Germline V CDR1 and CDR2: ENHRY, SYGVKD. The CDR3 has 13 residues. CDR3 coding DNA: TGTGCCATCAGAGACCCTACAGGGTTCGAGCAGTACTTC. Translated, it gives CAIRDPTGFEQYF.

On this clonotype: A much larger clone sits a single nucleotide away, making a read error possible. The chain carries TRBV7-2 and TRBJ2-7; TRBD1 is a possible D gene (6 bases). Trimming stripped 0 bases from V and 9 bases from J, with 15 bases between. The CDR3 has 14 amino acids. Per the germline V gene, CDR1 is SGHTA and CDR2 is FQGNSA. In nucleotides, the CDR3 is TGTGCCAGCAGCTTAGCGGCAGGGGAAAACGCGCAGTACTTC. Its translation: CASSLAAGENAQYF.

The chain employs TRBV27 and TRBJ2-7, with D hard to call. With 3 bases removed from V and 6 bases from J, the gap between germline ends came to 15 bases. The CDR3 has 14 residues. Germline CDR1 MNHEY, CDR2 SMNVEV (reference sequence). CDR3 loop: CASSLQLRAGEQYF. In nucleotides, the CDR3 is TGTGCCAGCAGTTTGCAACTCCGGGCCGGCGAGCAGTACTTC.

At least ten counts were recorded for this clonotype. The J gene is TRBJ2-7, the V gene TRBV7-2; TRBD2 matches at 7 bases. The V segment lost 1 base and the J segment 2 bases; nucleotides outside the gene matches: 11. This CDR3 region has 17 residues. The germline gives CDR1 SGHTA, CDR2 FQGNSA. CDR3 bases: TGTGCCAGCAGCTTAGACGGGATTAAGCGGGGTGCCTACGAGCAGTACTTC. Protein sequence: CASSLDGIKRGAYEQYF.